These T cell receptor beta chains were read from a single sample in a study of blood T cell repertoires in COVID-19. The protocol was immunoSEQ multiplex PCR, while the TCRdb copy is restricted to in-frame clones and leaves out a portion. The data show approximately 94,000 clones, 88% seen once. Sequenced input: peripheral blood. These receptors all come from a woman aged 65 to 85 with acute or convalescent COVID-19. Both conserved end residues are part of each CDR3. The order of the fields is J gene, clone size, V gene, D gene, CDR3 DNA, CDR3 protein. The D gene is left open where the match is weak. Clone size is stated in some rows and not others, as once, few, many or a class when expanded.

j_call: TRBJ1-3; clone_size: .; v_call: TRBV15; d_call: TRBD1; cdr3_nt: TGTGCCACCAGCAGAGAGCGGCCAGGGGGTTCTGGAAACACCATATATTTT; cdr3_aa: CATSRERPGGSGNTIYF
j_call: TRBJ1-5; clone_size: .; v_call: TRBV5-6; d_call: .; cdr3_nt: TGTGCCAGCAGCTTGTATACAGGAGAACCTTATAGCAATCAGCCCCAGCATTTT; cdr3_aa: CASSLYTGEPYSNQPQHF
j_call: TRBJ1-1; clone_size: once; v_call: TRBV28; d_call: TRBD1; cdr3_nt: TGTGCCAGCAGACGACAGGGCGGCACTGAAGCTTTCTTT; cdr3_aa: CASRRQGGTEAFF
j_call: TRBJ1-5; clone_size: .; v_call: TRBV11-2; d_call: .; cdr3_nt: TGTGCCAGCAGCCCAACTTATAGCAATCAGCCCCAGCATTTT; cdr3_aa: CASSPTYSNQPQHF
j_call: TRBJ2-6; clone_size: once; v_call: TRBV5-5; d_call: .; cdr3_nt: TGTGCCAGCAGCATACAGGGTACTGGGGCCAACGTCCTGACTTTC; cdr3_aa: CASSIQGTGANVLTF
j_call: TRBJ2-7; clone_size: .; v_call: TRBV12-3/TRBV12-4; d_call: TRBD1; cdr3_nt: TGTGCCAGCAGTTTACAGGGGGCTTACGAGCAGTACTTC; cdr3_aa: CASSLQGAYEQYF
j_call: TRBJ1-4; clone_size: once; v_call: TRBV7-8; d_call: .; cdr3_nt: TGTGCCAGCAGCGTACACACCAGGGGTTGGACGCAACTAGGTGAAAAACTGTTTTTT; cdr3_aa: CASSVHTRGWTQLGEKLFF
j_call: TRBJ2-1; clone_size: .; v_call: TRBV21-1; d_call: .; cdr3_nt: TGTGCCAGCCATACTCTAATACAGGGCCCCTACTACAATGAGCAGTTCTTC; cdr3_aa: CASHTLIQGPYYNEQFF
j_call: TRBJ1-6; clone_size: .; v_call: TRBV7-9; d_call: .; cdr3_nt: TGTGCCAGCAGCTTAGTGGGCTCACCCCTCCACTTT; cdr3_aa: CASSLVGSPLHF
j_call: TRBJ2-2; clone_size: .; v_call: TRBV29-1; d_call: .; cdr3_nt: TGCAGCGTTCAGGGGGGTCGGAACACCGGGGAGCTGTTTTTT; cdr3_aa: CSVQGGRNTGELFF
j_call: TRBJ2-1; clone_size: .; v_call: TRBV6-5; d_call: TRBD1; cdr3_nt: TGTGCCAGCAGAGTGGACAGGGTTCTCCATGAGCAGTTCTTC; cdr3_aa: CASRVDRVLHEQFF
j_call: TRBJ2-5; clone_size: .; v_call: TRBV28; d_call: .; cdr3_nt: TGTGCCAGCAGACAGGGCCCGAGCGGGACCCAGTACTTC; cdr3_aa: CASRQGPSGTQYF
j_call: TRBJ2-2; clone_size: once; v_call: TRBV18; d_call: TRBD2; cdr3_nt: TGTGCCAGCTCACATAAGACTAGCCACAACACCGGGGAGCTGTTTTTT; cdr3_aa: CASSHKTSHNTGELFF
j_call: TRBJ1-2; clone_size: once; v_call: TRBV5-1; d_call: TRBD1; cdr3_nt: TGCGCCAGCAGCCAGGGACAGCCCGGAGATGGCTACACCTTC; cdr3_aa: CASSQGQPGDGYTF
j_call: TRBJ1-1; clone_size: .; v_call: TRBV6-5; d_call: .; cdr3_nt: TGTGCCTCGGGTATGACTGAAGCTTTCTTT; cdr3_aa: CASGMTEAFF
j_call: TRBJ1-3; clone_size: .; v_call: TRBV5-1; d_call: .; cdr3_nt: TGCGCCAGCAGCTTGGCCCCAGTCTCTGGAAACACCATATATTTT; cdr3_aa: CASSLAPVSGNTIYF
j_call: TRBJ2-7; clone_size: .; v_call: TRBV3-1/TRBV3-2; d_call: TRBD1; cdr3_nt: TGTGCCAGCAGCCAATTCGGGACAGCCCCCTACGAGCAGTACTTC; cdr3_aa: CASSQFGTAPYEQYF
j_call: TRBJ2-7; clone_size: .; v_call: TRBV6-2/TRBV6-3; d_call: .; cdr3_nt: TGTGCCAGCAGTTACTCGTACAGCAGAACTCGCTACGAGCAGTACTTC; cdr3_aa: CASSYSYSRTRYEQYF
j_call: TRBJ2-7; clone_size: once; v_call: TRBV20-1; d_call: .; cdr3_nt: TGCAGTGCTAGTGGGCTCGCCTACGAGCAGTACTTC; cdr3_aa: CSASGLAYEQYF
j_call: TRBJ1-3; clone_size: .; v_call: TRBV19; d_call: .; cdr3_nt: TGTGCCAGTAAAGCGCGCCTTTCCTCTGGAAACACCATATATTTT; cdr3_aa: CASKARLSSGNTIYF
j_call: TRBJ2-3; clone_size: .; v_call: TRBV27; d_call: TRBD2; cdr3_nt: TGTGCCAGCAGACCCGGGACTAGCGGGAGGGCCAGGACAGATACGCAGTATTTT; cdr3_aa: CASRPGTSGRARTDTQYF
j_call: TRBJ2-1; clone_size: once; v_call: TRBV2; d_call: .; cdr3_nt: TGTGCCAGCAGTGTCGCGAGCTCCTACAATGAGCAGTTCTTC; cdr3_aa: CASSVASSYNEQFF
j_call: TRBJ1-2; clone_size: .; v_call: TRBV18; d_call: .; cdr3_nt: TGTGCCAGCTCACTTCAATGGGCGGGTTTTGGCTACACCTTC; cdr3_aa: CASSLQWAGFGYTF
j_call: TRBJ2-7; clone_size: .; v_call: TRBV20-1; d_call: .; cdr3_nt: TGCAGTGCTAGTTGGGTTCGGGCGGGATGGAAGTCCTACGAGCAGTACTTC; cdr3_aa: CSASWVRAGWKSYEQYF
j_call: TRBJ1-2; clone_size: .; v_call: TRBV5-4; d_call: .; cdr3_nt: TGTGCCAGCAGCTTAGACAGCACCTATGGCTACACCTTC; cdr3_aa: CASSLDSTYGYTF
j_call: TRBJ2-7; clone_size: few; v_call: TRBV4-2; d_call: .; cdr3_nt: TGTGCCAGCAGCCAAGAATCTACCTACGAGCAGTACTTC; cdr3_aa: CASSQESTYEQYF
j_call: TRBJ2-5; clone_size: .; v_call: TRBV5-1; d_call: TRBD2; cdr3_nt: TGCGCCAGCAGCTTGGGACTAGCGCGAGAGACCCAGTACTTC; cdr3_aa: CASSLGLARETQYF
j_call: TRBJ2-7; clone_size: .; v_call: TRBV7-8; d_call: TRBD2; cdr3_nt: TGTGCCAGCAGCTTATGGTCGTTGGGGGGGGTGAGCTCCTACGAGCAGTACTTC; cdr3_aa: CASSLWSLGGVSSYEQYF
j_call: TRBJ2-3; clone_size: .; v_call: TRBV3-1/TRBV3-2; d_call: .; cdr3_nt: TGTGCCAGCGGTAGCATGTCCACAGATACGCAGTATTTT; cdr3_aa: CASGSMSTDTQYF
j_call: TRBJ1-1; clone_size: .; v_call: TRBV5-1; d_call: .; cdr3_nt: TGCGCCAGCAGCCAGCAGGGGACTGAAGCTTTCTTT; cdr3_aa: CASSQQGTEAFF
j_call: TRBJ2-7; clone_size: once; v_call: TRBV28; d_call: TRBD1; cdr3_nt: TGTGCCAGCAGTTTGTCGGGACAGCCTAAGTTTTACGAGCAGTACTTC; cdr3_aa: CASSLSGQPKFYEQYF